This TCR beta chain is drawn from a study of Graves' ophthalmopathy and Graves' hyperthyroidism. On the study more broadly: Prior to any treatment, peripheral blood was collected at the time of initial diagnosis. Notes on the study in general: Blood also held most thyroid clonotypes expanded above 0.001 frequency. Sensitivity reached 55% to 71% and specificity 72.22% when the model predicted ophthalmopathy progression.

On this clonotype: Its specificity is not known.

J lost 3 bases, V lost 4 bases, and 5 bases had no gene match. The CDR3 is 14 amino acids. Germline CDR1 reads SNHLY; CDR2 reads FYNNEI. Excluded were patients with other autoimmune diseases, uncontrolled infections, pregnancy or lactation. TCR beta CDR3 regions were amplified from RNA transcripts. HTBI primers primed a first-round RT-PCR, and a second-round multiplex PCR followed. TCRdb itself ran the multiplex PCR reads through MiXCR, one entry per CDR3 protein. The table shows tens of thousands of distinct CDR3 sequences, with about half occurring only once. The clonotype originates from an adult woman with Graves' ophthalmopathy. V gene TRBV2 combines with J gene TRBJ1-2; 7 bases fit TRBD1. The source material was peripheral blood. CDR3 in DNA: TGTGCCAGCAGTGGTGACACAGGGGACTATGGCTACACCTTC. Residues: CASSGDTGDYGYTF.